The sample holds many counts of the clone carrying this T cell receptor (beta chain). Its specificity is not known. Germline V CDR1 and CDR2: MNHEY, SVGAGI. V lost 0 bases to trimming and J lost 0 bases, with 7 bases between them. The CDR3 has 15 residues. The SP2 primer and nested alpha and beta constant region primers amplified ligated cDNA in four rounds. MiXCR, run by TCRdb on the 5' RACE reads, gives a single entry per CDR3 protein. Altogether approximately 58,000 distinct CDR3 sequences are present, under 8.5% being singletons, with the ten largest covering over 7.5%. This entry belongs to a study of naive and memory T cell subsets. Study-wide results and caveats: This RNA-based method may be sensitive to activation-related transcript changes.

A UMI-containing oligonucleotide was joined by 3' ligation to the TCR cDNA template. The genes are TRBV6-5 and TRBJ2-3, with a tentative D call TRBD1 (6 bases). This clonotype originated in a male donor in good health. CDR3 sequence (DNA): TGTGCCAGCAGTTACTCCAGGGGTAGCACAGATACGCAGTATTTT. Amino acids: CASSYSRGSTDTQYF.